The 10 T cell receptor beta chains in this list originate from one sample, sequenced in a study of blood T cells in healthy people across ages. Using a J-beta primer mix together with a sample-barcoded 5' primer, a second PCR was run for about 6 to 11 cycles. Each CDR3 protein gets one entry after TCRdb re-called the 5' RACE reads with MiXCR. This table holds approximately 1.5 million distinct CDR3 sequences, 34% found once. What was sequenced was blood. Receptors originate from a woman aged 25 to 39 in good health.

Turning to this clonotype: This probably arose from a read error, given a far larger clone one base away. The CDR3 here is CASSLTSGGQETRYF. DNA of the CDR3: TGTGCCAGCAGTTTAACTAGCGGGGGCCAAGAGACCCGGTACTTC. The chain recombines TRBV12-3 or TRBV12-4 with TRBJ2-5; 11 bases map to TRBD2. The CDR3 sequence is 15 residues long.

This chain's CDR3 is CSAEGGHQETQYF. The CDR3 DNA is TGCAGTGCAGAGGGAGGTCACCAAGAGACCCAGTACTTC. V usage is TRBV20-1 and J usage is TRBJ2-5, with a possible D match to TRBD2 (6 bases). The CDR3 length is 13 residues. Germline-derived CDR1 and CDR2 are DFQATT and SNEGSKA (reference sequence). V lost 6 bases, J lost 0 bases, and 11 bases lay in between.

Only a few counts were recorded for this clonotype. The rearrangement uses TRBV12-3 or TRBV12-4 and TRBJ2-1, with 9 bases lining up with TRBD2. The CDR3 spans 16 residues. V shed 2 bases, J shed 8 bases, and the junction held 10 bases outside the gene matches. CDR3 sequence: CASSLSAGGPGDEQFF. CDR3 nucleotide sequence: TGTGCCAGCAGTTTATCGGCGGGGGGGCCGGGGGATGAGCAGTTCTTC.

On this clonotype itself: A much larger clone sits a single nucleotide away, making a read error possible. The J gene is TRBJ2-3, the V gene TRBV20-1, with D unresolved. Germline V gene sequence: CDR1 DFQATT, CDR2 SNEGSKA (reference sequence). The CDR3 covers 13 residues. V lost 0 bases and J 2 bases, leaving 6 bases between the germline ends. Written as DNA, the CDR3 is TGCAGTGCTAGAGAGGGGTACACAGATACGCAGTATTTT. Translation gives CSAREGYTDTQYF.

There are a few counts of this clonotype. This sequence joins TRBV6-6 and TRBJ2-5; weak D call: TRBD1 (5 bases). Germline CDR1 is MNHNY and CDR2 is SVGAGI (reference sequence). The ends were cut back, 0 bases at V and 4 bases at J, with 9 bases in the middle. The CDR3 is made up of 14 amino acids. The CDR3 nucleotides read TGTGCCAGCAGTTACTCGCAGGGCCGAGAGACCCAGTACTTC. As protein: CASSYSQGRETQYF.

The chain joins TRBV24-1 to TRBJ2-3, with TRBD2 matching 10 bases. Germline V gene lookup returns CDR1 KGHDR and CDR2 SFDVKD. The junction had 6 bases not matched to a gene; V was cut back by 4 bases and J by 6 bases. The CDR3 sequence is 15 residues long. CDR3 nucleotide sequence: TGTGCCACCAGTGACCGGCTAGCGGGAGTGGATACGCAGTATTTT. Amino acid sequence: CATSDRLAGVDTQYF.

V is TRBV6-1 and J is TRBJ1-5; D gene ambiguous. The germline V gene has CDR1 MNHNS and CDR2 SASEGT. V shed 8 bases and J shed 0 bases, with 11 bases lying between them. The CDR3 sequence is 14 residues long. CDR3 sequence reads: CASGESYSNQPQHF. CDR3 DNA sequence: TGTGCCAGCGGCGAGTCCTATAGCAATCAGCCCCAGCATTTT.

In this sample, this clonotype turned up a few times. The chain links TRBV27 to TRBJ2-7; D unresolved. Trimming cost V 4 bases and J 2 bases, with 18 bases left between them. Germline V gene sequence: CDR1 MNHEY, CDR2 SMNVEV (reference sequence). This CDR3 region has 16 residues. CDR3 sequence reads: CASSSVGPLFPYEQYF. The CDR3 coding sequence is TGTGCCAGCAGTTCCGTCGGGCCGCTCTTTCCCTACGAGCAGTACTTC.

In the case of this clonotype: With a much larger clone just one base away, this may be a read error. CDR3 residues: CAGSVLGSTDTQYF. The DNA of the CDR3 is TGTGCCGGCAGCGTACTCGGGAGCACAGATACGCAGTATTTT. This chain uses TRBV9 with TRBJ2-3, with D uncertain. Germline CDR1 reads SGDLS; CDR2 reads YYNGEE. The CDR3 loop spans 14 amino acids.

This clonotype turned up a few times. The chain recombines TRBV4-2 with TRBJ2-1, with D perhaps being TRBD1 or TRBD2 (5 bases each). The CDR3 length is 17 residues. Germline assignment: CDR1 LGHNA and CDR2 YNFKEQ. Trimming cost V 3 bases and J 7 bases, with 22 bases left between them. The CDR3 nucleotides are TGTGCCAGCAGCCAGGTTGTCCGTCGGGGCCTGGGGAATGAGCAGTTCTTC. This encodes CASSQVVRRGLGNEQFF.